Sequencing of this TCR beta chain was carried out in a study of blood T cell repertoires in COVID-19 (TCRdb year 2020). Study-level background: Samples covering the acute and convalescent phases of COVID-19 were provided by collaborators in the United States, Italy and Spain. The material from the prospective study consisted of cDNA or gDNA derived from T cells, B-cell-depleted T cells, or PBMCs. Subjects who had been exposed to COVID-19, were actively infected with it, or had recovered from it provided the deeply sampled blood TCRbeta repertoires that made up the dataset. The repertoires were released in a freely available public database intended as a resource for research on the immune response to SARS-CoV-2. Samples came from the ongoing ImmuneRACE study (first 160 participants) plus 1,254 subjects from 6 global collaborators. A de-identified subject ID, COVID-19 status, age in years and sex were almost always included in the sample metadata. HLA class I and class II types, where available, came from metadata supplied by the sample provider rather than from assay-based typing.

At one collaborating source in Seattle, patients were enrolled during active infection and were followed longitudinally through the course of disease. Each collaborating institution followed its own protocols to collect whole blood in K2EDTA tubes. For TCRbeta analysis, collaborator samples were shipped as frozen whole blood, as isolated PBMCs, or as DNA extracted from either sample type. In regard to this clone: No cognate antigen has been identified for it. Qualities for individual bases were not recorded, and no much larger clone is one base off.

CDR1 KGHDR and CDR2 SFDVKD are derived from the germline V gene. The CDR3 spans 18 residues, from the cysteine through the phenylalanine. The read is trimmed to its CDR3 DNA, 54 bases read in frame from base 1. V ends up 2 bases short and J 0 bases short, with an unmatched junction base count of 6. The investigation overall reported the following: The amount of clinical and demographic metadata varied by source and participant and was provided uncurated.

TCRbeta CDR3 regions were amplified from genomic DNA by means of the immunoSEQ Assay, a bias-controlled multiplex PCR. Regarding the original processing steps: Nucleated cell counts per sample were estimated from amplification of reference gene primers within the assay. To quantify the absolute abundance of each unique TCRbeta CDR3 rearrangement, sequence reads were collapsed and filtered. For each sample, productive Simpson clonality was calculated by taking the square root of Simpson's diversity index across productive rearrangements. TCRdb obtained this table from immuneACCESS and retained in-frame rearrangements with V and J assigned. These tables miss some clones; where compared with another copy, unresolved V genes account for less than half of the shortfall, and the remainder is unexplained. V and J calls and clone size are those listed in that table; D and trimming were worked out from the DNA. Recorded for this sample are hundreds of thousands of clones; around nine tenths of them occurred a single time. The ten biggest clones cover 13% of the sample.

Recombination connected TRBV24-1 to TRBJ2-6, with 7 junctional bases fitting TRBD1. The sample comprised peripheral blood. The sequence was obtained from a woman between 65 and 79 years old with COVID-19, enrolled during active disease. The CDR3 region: CATSDSTGAPSGANVLTF. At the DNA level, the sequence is TGTGCCACCAGTGATTCAACAGGGGCTCCCTCTGGGGCCAACGTCCTGACTTTC.